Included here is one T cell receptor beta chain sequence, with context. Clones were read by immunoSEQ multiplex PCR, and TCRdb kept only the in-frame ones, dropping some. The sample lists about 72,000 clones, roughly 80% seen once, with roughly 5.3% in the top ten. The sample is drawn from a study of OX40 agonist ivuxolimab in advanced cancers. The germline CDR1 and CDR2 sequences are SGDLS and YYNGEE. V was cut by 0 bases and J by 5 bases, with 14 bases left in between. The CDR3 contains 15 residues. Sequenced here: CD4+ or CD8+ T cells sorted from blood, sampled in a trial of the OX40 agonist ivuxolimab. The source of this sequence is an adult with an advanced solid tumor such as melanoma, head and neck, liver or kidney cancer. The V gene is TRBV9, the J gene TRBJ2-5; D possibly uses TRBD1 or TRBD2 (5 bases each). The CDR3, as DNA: TGTGCCAGCAGCGTAGAGGCAGGGAGTGGGGAGACCCAGTACTTC. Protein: CASSVEAGSGETQYF.